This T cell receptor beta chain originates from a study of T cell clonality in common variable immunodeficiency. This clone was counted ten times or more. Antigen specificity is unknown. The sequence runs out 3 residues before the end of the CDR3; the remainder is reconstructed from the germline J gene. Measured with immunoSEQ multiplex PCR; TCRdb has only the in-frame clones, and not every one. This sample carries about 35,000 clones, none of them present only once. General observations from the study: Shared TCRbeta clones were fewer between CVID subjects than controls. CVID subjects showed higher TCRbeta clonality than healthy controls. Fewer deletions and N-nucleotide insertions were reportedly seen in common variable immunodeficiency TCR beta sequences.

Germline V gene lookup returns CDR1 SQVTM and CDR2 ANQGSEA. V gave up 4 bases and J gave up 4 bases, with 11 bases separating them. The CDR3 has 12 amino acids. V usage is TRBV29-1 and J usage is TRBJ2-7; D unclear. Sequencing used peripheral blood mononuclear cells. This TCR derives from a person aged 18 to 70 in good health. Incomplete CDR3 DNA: TGCAGCGTTGTCGTTGAGGTTTACGAG. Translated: CSVVVEVYE. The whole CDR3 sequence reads CSVVVEVYEQYF.